Shown below are 15 T cell receptor beta chains from a single sample sequenced in a study of blood T cell repertoires in COVID-19. TCRdb's table, derived via immunoSEQ multiplex PCR, lists solely in-frame clones and lacks some. The sample lists roughly 200,000 clones, approximately 85% occurring once. Sequenced sample: PBMCs or T cells enriched from blood (not recorded which). Receptors originate from a man in his forties or fifties who had recovered from COVID-19.

The chain carries TRBV7-9 and TRBJ1-2, with D tentatively TRBD1 (5 bases). The CDR3 extends over 13 amino acids. Germline assignment: CDR1 SEHNR and CDR2 FQNEAQ (reference sequence). The V and J ends lost 7 bases and 5 bases respectively, with 14 bases between them. The CDR3 coding sequence is TGTGCCAGCACGTACACCGGGGGGTATGGCTACACCTTC. This gives the protein CASTYTGGYGYTF.

The rearrangement uses TRBV12-3 or TRBV12-4 and TRBJ1-6; D call uncertain. V lost 3 bases to trimming and J lost 7 bases, with 4 bases between them. This CDR3 spans 12 amino acids. Here the CDR3 reads CASSFLNSPLHF. The CDR3 DNA is TGTGCCAGCAGTTTCCTAAATTCACCCCTCCACTTT.

V usage is TRBV18 and J usage is TRBJ1-4; D call uncertain. Germline CDR1 KGHSH, CDR2 LQKENI. This CDR3 comprises 13 residues. Trimming removed 8 bases from V and 0 bases from J, with 7 bases in between. The CDR3 region is CASTHTTNEKLFF. For the CDR3, the DNA is TGTGCCAGCACCCACACAACTAATGAAAAACTGTTTTTT.

The sample holds one count of this clone. The chain has TRBV2 and TRBJ2-5; 7 bases line up with TRBD1. The V segment lost 4 bases and the J segment 3 bases; nucleotides outside the gene matches: 8. The V gene's germline CDR1 is SNHLY and CDR2 FYNNEI. This CDR3 has 15 residues. In nucleotides, the CDR3 is TGTGCCAGCAGTGTAACAGGGGCGGTAGAAGAGACCCAGTACTTC. Amino acids: CASSVTGAVEETQYF.

J is TRBJ1-2 and V is TRBV7-2; D is possibly TRBD1 (5 bases). The CDR3 extends over 16 amino acids. Germline values: CDR1 SGHTA, CDR2 FQGNSA. Deletions cut 5 bases from V and 1 base from J, with 17 bases between. The CDR3 here is CASSHPSGLDNYGYTF. The CDR3 bases are TGTGCCAGCAGCCACCCGTCAGGGTTGGATAACTATGGCTACACCTTC.

The CDR3 sequence: CASSLSGGTVYMNTEAFF. The CDR3 coding sequence is TGTGCCAGCAGTTTATCGGGCGGGACAGTCTACATGAACACTGAAGCTTTCTTT. V is TRBV27 and J is TRBJ1-1, with TRBD1 matching 7 bases. CDR1 MNHEY and CDR2 SMNVEV come from the germline V gene (reference sequence). V shed 0 bases, J shed 0 bases, and the junction held 10 bases outside the gene matches. The CDR3 length is 18 residues.

The rearrangement joins TRBV5-8 to TRBJ2-3; D remains unclear. Germline loops: CDR1 SGHTS, CDR2 YDEGEE. The CDR3 covers 11 residues. Trimming took off 4 bases at V and 5 bases at J, with 5 bases between the two ends. CDR3 bases: TGTGCCAGCAGCGTCGGAGATACGCAGTATTTT. Translation gives CASSVGDTQYF. The whole variable domain, filled in from reference TRBV5-8 and TRBJ2-3, reads EAGVTQSPTHLIKTRGQQATLRCSPISGHTSVYWYQQALGLGLQFLLWYDEGEERNRGNFPPRFSGRQFPNYSSELNVNALELEDSALYLCASSVGDTQYFGPGTRLTVL.

The rearrangement uses TRBV5-1 and TRBJ2-5; the D gene is possibly TRBD1 (6 bases). V was trimmed by 0 bases and J by 4 bases, leaving 16 bases between them. The germline gives CDR1 SGHRS, CDR2 YFSETQ. There are 16 residues in the CDR3. The CDR3 here is CASSLVTGWAGETQYF. In nucleotides, the CDR3 is TGCGCCAGCAGCTTGGTGACAGGTTGGGCCGGAGAGACCCAGTACTTC.

The V and J genes are TRBV15 and TRBJ2-1; D is undetermined. This CDR3 has 13 residues. V lost 1 base and J lost 6, with 7 bases in between. Germline-derived CDR1 and CDR2 are LNHNV and YYDKDF (reference sequence). CDR3 sequence (DNA): TGTGCCACCAGCAGAGGTTACGGCAATGAGCAGTTCTTC. The encoded protein is CATSRGYGNEQFF. The full variable domain, completed using reference TRBV15 and TRBJ2-1, is DAMVIQNPRYQVTQFGKPVTLSCSQTLNHNVMYWYQQKSSQAPKLLFHYYDKDFNNEADTPDNFQSRRPNTSFCFLDIRSPGLGDTAMYLCATSRGYGNEQFFGPGTRLTVL.

This chain joins TRBV30 and TRBJ2-6; D is possibly TRBD2 (6 bases). In germline, CDR1 is GTSNPN, CDR2 SVGIG (reference sequence). The ends were cut back, 1 base at V and 4 bases at J, with 8 bases in the middle. This CDR3 has 14 amino acids. The CDR3 DNA follows: TGTGCCTGGAGTGGGGGGGTCGGGGCCAACGTCCTGACTTTC. Its translation is CAWSGGVGANVLTF.

This sequence joins TRBV27 and TRBJ1-2; 8 bases align to TRBD1. V was clipped by 5 bases and J by 2 bases; unmatched bases: 7. This CDR3 comprises 15 residues. CDR1 and CDR2 from the germline V gene are MNHEY and SMNVEV (reference sequence). CDR3 residues: CASSPGQGANYGYTF. The DNA of the CDR3 is TGTGCCAGCAGTCCTGGACAGGGAGCGAACTATGGCTACACCTTC.

This rearrangement joins TRBV18 to TRBJ1-2, with D possibly matching TRBD1 (6 bases). Trimming removed 3 bases at V and 8 bases at J, with 19 bases between. This CDR3 is 15 amino acids long. CDR1 and CDR2 from the germline V gene are KGHSH and LQKENI. The CDR3 protein is CASSPGAEGVEGYTF. CDR3 sequence (DNA): TGTGCCAGCTCACCGGGGGCCGAAGGGGTTGAGGGCTACACCTTC.

The chain combines TRBV2 with TRBJ2-3, with 8 bases aligning to TRBD1. The CDR3 runs to 12 residues. V was pared by 5 bases and J by 6 bases, with 1 base of the junction left unmatched. Germline loops: CDR1 SNHLY, CDR2 FYNNEI. The CDR3 DNA reads as TGTGCCAGCAGTCAGGGGGCGGATACGCAGTATTTT. Translating it yields CASSQGADTQYF.

V usage is TRBV4-1 and J usage is TRBJ2-2; TRBD2 aligns across 7 bases. Germline lookup yields CDR1 MGHRA and CDR2 YSYEKL. This CDR3 has 16 amino acids. Unmatched junction bases numbered 5, after V lost 0 bases and J lost 4 bases. The CDR3 sequence is CASSQDPGGSTGELFF. CDR3 DNA: TGCGCCAGCAGCCAAGATCCTGGCGGGAGCACCGGGGAGCTGTTTTTT.

The chain employs TRBV27 and TRBJ2-7; 8 bases line up with TRBD2. The CDR3 contains 16 residues. In germline, CDR1 is MNHEY, CDR2 SMNVEV (reference sequence). V lost 4 bases, J lost 5 bases, and 13 bases stayed unmatched. The DNA of the CDR3 is TGTGCCAGCAGTTCCCTCCTAAGCGGGAGTTTCAACGAGCAGTACTTC. This encodes CASSSLLSGSFNEQYF.